The TCR beta chain described here comes from a study of early T cells in non-severe SARS-CoV-2 infection. Whole-study context: Unpaired chains resulted from sequencing bulk RNA of unsorted whole blood.

Each cDNA molecule carried a unique molecular identifier. TCRdb reprocessed the 5' RACE reads with MiXCR, giving one entry per CDR3 protein. The table has tens of thousands of distinct CDR3 sequences, roughly 10% seen once. This clonotype was counted many times. The CDR3 has 12 amino acids. V shed 6 bases and J shed 4 bases, with 6 bases lying between them. The germline V gene has CDR1 SNHLY and CDR2 FYNNEI. J is TRBJ2-2 and V is TRBV2, with D unclear. The sequences come from whole blood, collected at baseline. The sequence came from an adult who was a healthcare worker with PCR-confirmed SARS-CoV-2 infection or an uninfected control (not recorded which). CDR3 protein: CASSLVTGELFF. CDR3 bases: TGTGCCAGCAGCCTGGTCACCGGGGAGCTGTTTTTT.